This is a list of T cell receptor beta chains from one sample in a study of shared clonotypes between healthy human individuals. This table comes from immunoSEQ multiplex PCR, and its TCRdb copy is limited to in-frame clones, with some not included. The repertoire holds 650,000 to 800,000 clones, with 72% as singletons. Sequencing used memory CD4+ T cells sorted from blood. Receptors originate from a woman aged 25 to 39 in good health. The CDR3 runs from the conserved cysteine through the conserved F or W. The D gene is left open where the match is weak. Rows may omit the clone size; those that give it use once, few, many or a size class.

clone_size	d_call	j_call	v_call	cdr3_nt	cdr3_aa
-	TRBD2	TRBJ2-7	TRBV4-1	TGCGCCAGCAGCCAAGGTCATAGCGGGAACTCCTACGAGCAGTACTTC	CASSQGHSGNSYEQYF
-	-	TRBJ1-4	TRBV11-2	TGTGCCAGCAGACTACCCGGTTCTCGGGAAAAACTGTTTTTT	CASRLPGSREKLFF
-	TRBD1	TRBJ1-2	TRBV9	TGTGCCAGCAGCCCCGACAGGGCCTGGGGCTACACCTTC	CASSPDRAWGYTF
few	TRBD1	TRBJ1-2	TRBV6-6	TGTGCCAGCAGTACCGGGACAGGGGGCTATGGCTACACCTTC	CASSTGTGGYGYTF
-	TRBD2	TRBJ2-1	TRBV7-8	TGTGCCAGCAGCCTAAGGACTAGCGGGAGTAGGAATGAGCAGTTCTTC	CASSLRTSGSRNEQFF
-	TRBD1	TRBJ1-2	TRBV19	TGTGCCAGTAGTATTCAGGGGGCAGAGGCTGGCTACACCTTC	CASSIQGAEAGYTF
few	TRBD1	TRBJ1-1	TRBV6-5	TGTGCCAGCAGCTGGACAGGGGACACTGAAGCTTTCTTT	CASSWTGDTEAFF
-	-	TRBJ2-7	TRBV2	TGTGCCAGCAGTGAACAGGGCGGCTCCTACGAGCAGTACTTC	CASSEQGGSYEQYF
-	-	TRBJ2-3	TRBV27	TGTGCCAGCAGTTTGAATCCGGGTAGCGCAGATACGCAGTATTTT	CASSLNPGSADTQYF
-	-	TRBJ1-1	TRBV21-1	TGTGCCAGCAGTCCAAAGGGCAGCTTCACTGAAGCTTTCTTT	CASSPKGSFTEAFF
-	-	TRBJ2-5	TRBV5-5	TGTGCCAGCAGCTACCGCGGAGGTTGGTACCAAGAGACCCAGTACTTC	CASSYRGGWYQETQYF
once	-	TRBJ2-7	TRBV7-2	TGTGCCAGCAGCTTAACTCGCACCCACCTCTACGAGCAGTACTTC	CASSLTRTHLYEQYF
-	TRBD1	TRBJ2-3	TRBV18	TGTGCCAGCTCAGGACAGGGGGCGTCGCTAGGGTCTGAGGTGTATTTT	CASSGQGASLGSEVYF
-	TRBD1	TRBJ2-5	TRBV2	TGTGCCAGCAGCCCCGACAGGGGGGTAGTAAAGACCCAGTACTTC	CASSPDRGVVKTQYF
-	-	TRBJ1-5	TRBV25-1	TGTGCCAGCAGTGAATCGATAGTGGGGGATCAGCCCCAGCATTTT	CASSESIVGDQPQHF
-	-	TRBJ2-7	TRBV27	TGTGCCAGCAGTTCACCCGGATGGGGAGGCGAGCAGTACTTC	CASSSPGWGGEQYF
-	-	TRBJ2-1	TRBV6-4	TGTGCCAGCAGTGACTCGACTGGCCACTACAATGAGCAGTTCTTC	CASSDSTGHYNEQFF
once	-	TRBJ2-3	TRBV10-1	TGCGCCAGCAGTGTCGGGAGAGGGGGGGGCACGCAGTATTTT	CASSVGRGGGTQYF
few	TRBD1	TRBJ2-7	TRBV25-1	TGTGCCAGCAGTGCCTATTCCGGGACAGGGGGCAACGAGCAGTACTTC	CASSAYSGTGGNEQYF
few	-	TRBJ1-5	TRBV11-2	TGTGCCAGCAACGACCAGAATCAGCCCCAGCATTTT	CASNDQNQPQHF
-	-	TRBJ1-2	TRBV28	TGTGCCAGCAGCCTTCAAGGAATTTATGGCTACACCTTC	CASSLQGIYGYTF
-	-	TRBJ2-7	TRBV11-2	TGTGCCAGCAGCTCGCCTAGCTCCCCCGGCGAGCAGTACTTC	CASSSPSSPGEQYF
-	-	TRBJ2-7	TRBV19	TGTGCCAGTAGTCAATATGGCAGGGCCTACGAGCAGTACTTC	CASSQYGRAYEQYF
-	-	TRBJ1-3	TRBV28	TGTGCCAGCAGTACGGGTTGGGGCATAGCCTCTGGAAACACCATATATTTT	CASSTGWGIASGNTIYF
-	TRBD2	TRBJ2-5	TRBV19	TGTGCCAGTAGTATAACTAGCGGGAGTAGAGAGACCCAGTACTTC	CASSITSGSRETQYF
-	-	TRBJ2-7	TRBV5-6	TGTGCCAGCAGCGGCGTGAACGAGCAGTACTTC	CASSGVNEQYF
-	-	TRBJ2-1	TRBV4-1	TGCGCCAGCAGCCGCCAATTATCCCCACCTTACAATGAGCAGTTCTTC	CASSRQLSPPYNEQFF
few	-	TRBJ1-1	TRBV11-2	TGTGCCAGCAGCCCTAGTATCCACACTGAAGCTTTCTTT	CASSPSIHTEAFF
-	-	TRBJ2-2	TRBV28	TGTGCCAGCAGAGAGGGCACCGGGGAGCTGTTTTTT	CASREGTGELFF
-	TRBD2	TRBJ2-3	TRBV6-1	TGTGCCAGCAGTGAAGCGACTAGCGGGGCCACAGATACGCAGTATTTT	CASSEATSGATDTQYF
-	-	TRBJ2-5	TRBV5-1	TGCGCCAGCAGCTTGGTGGTAGGCCAAGAGACCCAGTACTTC	CASSLVVGQETQYF
-	-	TRBJ2-7	TRBV6-1	TGTGCCAGCAGTGATTTCGGTTACGAGCAGTACTTC	CASSDFGYEQYF
-	TRBD1	TRBJ2-2	TRBV14	TGTGCCAGCAGCCAAGAAGGGCAGGGGGCTTTGACCGGGGAGCTGTTTTTT	CASSQEGQGALTGELFF
-	-	TRBJ2-1	TRBV5-8	TGTGCCAGCAGCTTGGGCGGACTCCGGGAGCAGTTCTTC	CASSLGGLREQFF
-	TRBD2	TRBJ2-5	TRBV4-2	TGTGCCAGCAGCCAAGGGGGCGGGAGGAAACAAGAGACCCAGTACTTC	CASSQGGGRKQETQYF
-	TRBD2	TRBJ2-1	TRBV29-1	TGCAGCGTTGATGGGCGGGGGGGGTCCTACAATGAGCAGTTCTTC	CSVDGRGGSYNEQFF
-	-	TRBJ2-5	TRBV5-8	TGTGCCAGCACCGGCCCCCGCGTCCAAGAGACCCAGTACTTC	CASTGPRVQETQYF
few	TRBD2	TRBJ2-1	TRBV13	TGTGCCACCAGTGGGAGGGCCGTTTACAATGAGCAGTTCTTC	CATSGRAVYNEQFF
-	TRBD2	TRBJ2-3	TRBV27	TGTGCCACTCGACTAGCGCGAAGCACAGATACGCAGTATTTT	CATRLARSTDTQYF
-	TRBD1	TRBJ1-3	TRBV7-9	TGTGCCAGCAGCCTCTGGACAGGACAAAACACCATATATTTT	CASSLWTGQNTIYF
many	-	TRBJ1-1	TRBV9	TGTGCCAGCAGCGTAGTCCCAGGGAATTACCCTGAAGCTTTCTTT	CASSVVPGNYPEAFF